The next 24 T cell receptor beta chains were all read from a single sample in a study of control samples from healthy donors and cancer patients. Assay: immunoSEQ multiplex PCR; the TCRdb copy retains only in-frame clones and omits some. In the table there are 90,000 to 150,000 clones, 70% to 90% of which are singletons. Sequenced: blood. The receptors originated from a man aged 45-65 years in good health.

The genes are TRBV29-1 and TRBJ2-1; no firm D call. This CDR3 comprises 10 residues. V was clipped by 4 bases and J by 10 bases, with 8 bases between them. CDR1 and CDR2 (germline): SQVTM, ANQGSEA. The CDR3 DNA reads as TGCAGCGTTGTGGGGTTCGAGCAGTTCTTC. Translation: CSVVGFEQFF.

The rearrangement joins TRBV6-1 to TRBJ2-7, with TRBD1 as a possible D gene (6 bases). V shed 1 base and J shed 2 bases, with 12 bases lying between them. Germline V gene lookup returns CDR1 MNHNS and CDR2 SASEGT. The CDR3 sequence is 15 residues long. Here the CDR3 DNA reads TGTGCCAGCAGTGAAGTGGCAGGGGCCCCCTACGAGCAGTACTTC. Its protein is CASSEVAGAPYEQYF.

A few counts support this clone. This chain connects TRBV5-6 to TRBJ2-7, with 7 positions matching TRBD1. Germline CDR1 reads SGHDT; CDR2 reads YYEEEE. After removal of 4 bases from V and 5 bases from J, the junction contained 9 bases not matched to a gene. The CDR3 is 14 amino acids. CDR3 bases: TGTGCCAGCAGCGCGGTGACAGGGTCGGACGAGCAGTACTTC. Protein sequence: CASSAVTGSDEQYF.

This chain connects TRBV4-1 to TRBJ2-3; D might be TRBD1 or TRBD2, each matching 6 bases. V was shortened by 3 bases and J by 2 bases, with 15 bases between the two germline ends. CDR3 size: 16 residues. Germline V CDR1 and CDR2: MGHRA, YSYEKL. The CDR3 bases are TGCGCCAGCAGCCAGGAAGGAGGGGGATTCACAGATACGCAGTATTTT. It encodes CASSQEGGGFTDTQYF.

The chain's CDR3 is CASSLVLSTDTQYF. The CDR3 DNA follows: TGTGCCAGCAGCTTAGTCCTCAGCACAGATACGCAGTATTTT. The rearrangement uses TRBV7-2 and TRBJ2-3; D not resolved. This CDR3 has 14 amino acids. Germline CDR1 reads SGHTA; CDR2 reads FQGNSA. V dropped 1 base and J dropped 0 bases, with 5 bases sitting between them.

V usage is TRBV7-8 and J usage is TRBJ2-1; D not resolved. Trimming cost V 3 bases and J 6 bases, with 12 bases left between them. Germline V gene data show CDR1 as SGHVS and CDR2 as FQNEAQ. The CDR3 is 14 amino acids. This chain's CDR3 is CASSLKQFSNEQFF. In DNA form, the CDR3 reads TGTGCCAGCAGCTTGAAGCAGTTCTCCAATGAGCAGTTCTTC. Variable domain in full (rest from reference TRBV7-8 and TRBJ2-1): GAGVSQSPRYKVAKRGQDVALRCDPISGHVSLFWYQQALGQGPEFLTYFQNEAQLDKSGLPSDRFFAERPEGSVSTLKIQRTQQEDSAVYLCASSLKQFSNEQFFGPGTRLTVL.

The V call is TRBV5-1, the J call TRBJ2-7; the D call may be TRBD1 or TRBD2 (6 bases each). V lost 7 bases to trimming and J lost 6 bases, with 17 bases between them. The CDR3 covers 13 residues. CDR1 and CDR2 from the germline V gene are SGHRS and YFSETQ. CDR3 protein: CASCYRVGGEQYF. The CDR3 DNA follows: TGCGCCAGCTGCTACAGGGTGGGAGGCGAGCAGTACTTC.

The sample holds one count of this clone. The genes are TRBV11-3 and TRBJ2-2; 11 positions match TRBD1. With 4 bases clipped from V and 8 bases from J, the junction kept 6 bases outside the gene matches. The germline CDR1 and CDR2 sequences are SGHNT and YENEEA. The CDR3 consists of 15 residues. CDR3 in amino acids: CASSSRDRGSGELFF. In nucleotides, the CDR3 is TGTGCCAGCAGCTCGAGGGACAGGGGGTCAGGGGAGCTGTTTTTT.

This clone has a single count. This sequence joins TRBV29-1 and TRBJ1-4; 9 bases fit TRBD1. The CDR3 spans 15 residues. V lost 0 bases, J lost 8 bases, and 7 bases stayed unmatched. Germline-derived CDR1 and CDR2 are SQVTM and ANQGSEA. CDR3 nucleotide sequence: TGCAGCGTTGAAGAAACACAGGGGGCGGGCGAAAAACTGTTTTTT. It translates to CSVEETQGAGEKLFF.

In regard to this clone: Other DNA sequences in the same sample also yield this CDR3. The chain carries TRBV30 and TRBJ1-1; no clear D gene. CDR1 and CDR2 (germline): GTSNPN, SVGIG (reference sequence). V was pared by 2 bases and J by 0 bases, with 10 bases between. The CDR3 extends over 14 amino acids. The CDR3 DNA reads TGTGCCTGGAGTCCCGGGGAGATGAACACTGAAGCTTTCTTT. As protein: CAWSPGEMNTEAFF.

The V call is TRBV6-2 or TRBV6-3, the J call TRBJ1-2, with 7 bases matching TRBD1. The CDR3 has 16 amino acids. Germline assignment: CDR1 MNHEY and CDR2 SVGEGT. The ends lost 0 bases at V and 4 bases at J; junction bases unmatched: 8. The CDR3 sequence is CASSYSTDRALYGYTF. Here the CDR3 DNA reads TGTGCCAGCAGTTACTCGACCGACAGGGCCCTCTATGGCTACACCTTC.

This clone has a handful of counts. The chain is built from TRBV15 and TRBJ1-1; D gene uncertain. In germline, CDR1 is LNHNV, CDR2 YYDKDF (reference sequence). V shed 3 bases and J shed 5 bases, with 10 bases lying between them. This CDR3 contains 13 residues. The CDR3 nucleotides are TGTGCCACCAGCAGGGGGTGGGAAACTGAAGCTTTCTTT. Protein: CATSRGWETEAFF. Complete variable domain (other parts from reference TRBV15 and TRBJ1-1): DAMVIQNPRYQVTQFGKPVTLSCSQTLNHNVMYWYQQKSSQAPKLLFHYYDKDFNNEADTPDNFQSRRPNTSFCFLDIRSPGLGDTAMYLCATSRGWETEAFFGQGTRLTVV.

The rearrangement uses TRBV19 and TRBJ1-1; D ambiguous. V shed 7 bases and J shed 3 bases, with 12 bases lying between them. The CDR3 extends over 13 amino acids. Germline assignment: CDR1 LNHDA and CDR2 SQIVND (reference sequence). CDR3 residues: CASTFGGYTEAFF. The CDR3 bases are TGTGCCAGTACCTTCGGAGGGTACACTGAAGCTTTCTTT.

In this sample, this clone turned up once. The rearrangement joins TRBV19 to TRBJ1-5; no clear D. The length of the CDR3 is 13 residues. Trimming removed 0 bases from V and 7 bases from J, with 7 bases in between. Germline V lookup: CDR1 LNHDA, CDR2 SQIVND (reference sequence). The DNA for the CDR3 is TGTGCCAGTAGTATAGATGGTGTGCAGCCCCAGCATTTT. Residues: CASSIDGVQPQHF.

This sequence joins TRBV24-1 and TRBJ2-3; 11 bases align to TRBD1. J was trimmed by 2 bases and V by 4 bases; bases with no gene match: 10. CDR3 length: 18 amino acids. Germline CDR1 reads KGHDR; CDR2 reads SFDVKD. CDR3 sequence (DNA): TGTGCCACCAGTGAGTCCCCGGGACAGGGGGTCTTCACAGATACGCAGTATTTT. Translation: CATSESPGQGVFTDTQYF.

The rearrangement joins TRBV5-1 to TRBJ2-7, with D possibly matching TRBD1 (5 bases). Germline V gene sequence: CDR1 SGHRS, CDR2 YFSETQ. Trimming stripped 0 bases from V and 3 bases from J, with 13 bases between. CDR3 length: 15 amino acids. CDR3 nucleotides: TGCGCCAGCAGCTTGGACGTAGGCAGGGACTACGAGCAGTACTTC. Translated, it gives CASSLDVGRDYEQYF.

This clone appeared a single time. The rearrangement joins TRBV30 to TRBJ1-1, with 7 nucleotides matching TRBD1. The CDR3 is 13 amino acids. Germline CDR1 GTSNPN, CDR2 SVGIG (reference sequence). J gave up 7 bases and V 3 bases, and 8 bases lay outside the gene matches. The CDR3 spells CAWRLTGSYEAFF. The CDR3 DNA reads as TGTGCCTGGAGGTTGACAGGGTCTTATGAAGCTTTCTTT.

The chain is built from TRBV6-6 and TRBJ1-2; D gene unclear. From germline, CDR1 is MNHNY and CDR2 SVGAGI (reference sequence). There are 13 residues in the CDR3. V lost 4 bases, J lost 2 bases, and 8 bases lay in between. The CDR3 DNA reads TGTGCCAGCAGTTCCGCCGAAAACTATGGCTACACCTTC. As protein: CASSSAENYGYTF.

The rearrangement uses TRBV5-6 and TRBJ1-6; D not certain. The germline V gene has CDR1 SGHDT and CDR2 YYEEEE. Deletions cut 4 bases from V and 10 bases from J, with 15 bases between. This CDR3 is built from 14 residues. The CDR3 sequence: CASSPFGVVSPLHF. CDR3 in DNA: TGTGCCAGCAGCCCTTTTGGGGTTGTATCACCCCTCCACTTT.

The CDR3, as DNA: TGCGCCAGCAGCTTCGGGCAGGCTACCTACGAGCAGTACTTC. Translation: CASSFGQATYEQYF. This rearrangement joins TRBV5-1 to TRBJ2-7; D is unresolved. CDR1 is SGHRS, CDR2 YFSETQ, per germline. The CDR3 spans 14 residues. V lost 2 bases to trimming and J lost 2 bases, with 11 bases between them.

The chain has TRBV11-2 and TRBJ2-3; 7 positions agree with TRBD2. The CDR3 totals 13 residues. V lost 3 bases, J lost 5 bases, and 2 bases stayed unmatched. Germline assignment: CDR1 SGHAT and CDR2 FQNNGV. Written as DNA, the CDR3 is TGTGCCAGCAGCTTTGGGGGGGGAGATACGCAGTATTTT. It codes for CASSFGGGDTQYF.

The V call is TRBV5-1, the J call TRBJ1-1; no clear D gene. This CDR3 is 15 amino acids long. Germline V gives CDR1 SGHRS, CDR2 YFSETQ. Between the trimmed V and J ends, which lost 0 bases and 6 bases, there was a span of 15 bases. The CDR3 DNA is TGCGCCAGCAGCTTGGCCTCAGCGGGAGTCGCTGAAGCTTTCTTT. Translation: CASSLASAGVAEAFF.

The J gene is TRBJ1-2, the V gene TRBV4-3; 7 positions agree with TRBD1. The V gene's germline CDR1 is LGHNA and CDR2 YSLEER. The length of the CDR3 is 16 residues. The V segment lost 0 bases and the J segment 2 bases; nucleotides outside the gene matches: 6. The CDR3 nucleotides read TGCGCCAGCAGCCAAGATAGGGACAGCCCGAACTATGGCTACACCTTC. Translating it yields CASSQDRDSPNYGYTF.

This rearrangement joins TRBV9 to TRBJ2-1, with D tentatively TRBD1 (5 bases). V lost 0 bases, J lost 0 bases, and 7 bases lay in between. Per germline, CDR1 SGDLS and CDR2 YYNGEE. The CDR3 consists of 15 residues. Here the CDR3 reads CASSVGTSSYNEQFF. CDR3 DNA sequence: TGTGCCAGCAGCGTAGGGACAAGCTCCTACAATGAGCAGTTCTTC.